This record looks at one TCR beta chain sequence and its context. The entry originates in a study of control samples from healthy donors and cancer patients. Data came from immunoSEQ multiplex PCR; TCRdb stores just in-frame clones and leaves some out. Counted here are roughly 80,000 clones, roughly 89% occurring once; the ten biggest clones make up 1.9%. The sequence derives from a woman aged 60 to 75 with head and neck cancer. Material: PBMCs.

This chain's CDR3 is CASSPDRVLSYEQYF. In nucleotides, the CDR3 is TGTGCCAGCAGTCCTGACAGGGTCCTATCCTACGAGCAGTACTTC. This chain links TRBV2 with TRBJ2-7; TRBD1 matches 7 bases. Losses at the gene ends were 5 bases for V and 1 base for J; bases not matched to a gene: 8. This CDR3 has 15 amino acids. The germline CDR1 and CDR2 sequences are SNHLY and FYNNEI.